This TCR beta chain originates from a study of technical replicates of blood from a handful of donors. V lost 4 bases, J lost 2 bases, and 9 bases lay in between. The V gene's germline CDR1 is SGDLS and CDR2 YYNGEE. The CDR3 length is 13 residues. TCRdb keeps only in-frame clones here, not all; method: immunoSEQ multiplex PCR. The sample records about 75,000 clones, nearly 98% being singletons. Specimen: T cells isolated from PBMCs. The V gene is TRBV9, the J gene TRBJ1-2; D is perhaps TRBD1 (6 bases). This receptor was identified in a human donor in good health. The CDR3 region is CASSPQGNYGYTF. CDR3 coding DNA: TGTGCCAGCAGCCCTCAGGGGAACTATGGCTACACCTTC.